This T cell receptor beta chain was captured in a study of shared clonotypes between healthy human individuals. Sequencing was performed with immunoSEQ multiplex PCR; in TCRdb, only in-frame clones are kept and a portion is missing. The sample shows millions of clones, 85% to 95% of them seen only once. As to this clone: The same CDR3 arises from other DNA sequences in this sample as well.

The sequence was obtained from a young man in good health. Sequencing used naive CD4+ T cells sorted from blood. Documented subset: CD45RA+ positively selected.

The CDR3 loop reads CASSGDRSSYEQYF. The CDR3 nucleotides read TGTGCCAGCTCCGGAGACAGGAGCTCCTACGAGCAGTACTTC. This rearrangement joins TRBV18 to TRBJ2-7; TRBD1 might be the D (6 bases). The CDR3 runs 14 residues. Germline V gene data show CDR1 as KGHSH and CDR2 as LQKENI. Trimming took off 6 bases at V and 0 bases at J, with 12 bases between the two ends.